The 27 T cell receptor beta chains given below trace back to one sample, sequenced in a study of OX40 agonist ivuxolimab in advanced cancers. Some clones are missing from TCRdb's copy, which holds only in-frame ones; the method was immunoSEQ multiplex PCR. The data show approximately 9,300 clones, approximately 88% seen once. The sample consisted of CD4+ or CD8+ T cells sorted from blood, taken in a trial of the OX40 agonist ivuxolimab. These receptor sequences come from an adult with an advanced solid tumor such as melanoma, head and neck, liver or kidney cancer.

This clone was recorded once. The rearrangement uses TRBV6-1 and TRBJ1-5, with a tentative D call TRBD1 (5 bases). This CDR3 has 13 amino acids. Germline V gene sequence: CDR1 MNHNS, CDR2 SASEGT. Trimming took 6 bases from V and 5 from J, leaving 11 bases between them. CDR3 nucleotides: TGTGCCAGCAGGGGACTTCTCCATCAGCCCCAGCATTTT. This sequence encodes CASRGLLHQPQHF.

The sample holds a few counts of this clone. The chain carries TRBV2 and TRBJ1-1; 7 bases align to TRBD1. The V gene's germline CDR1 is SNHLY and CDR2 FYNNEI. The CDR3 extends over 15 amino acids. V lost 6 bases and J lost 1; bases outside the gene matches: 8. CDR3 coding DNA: TGTGCCAGCAGGCACGTAGGGACAGAGAACACTGAAGCTTTCTTT. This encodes CASRHVGTENTEAFF. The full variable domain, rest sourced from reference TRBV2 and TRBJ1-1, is EPEVTQTPSHQVTQMGQEVILRCVPISNHLYFYWYRQILGQKVEFLVSFYNNEISEKSEIFDDQFSVERPDGSNFTLKIRSTKLEDSAMYFCASRHVGTENTEAFFGQGTRLTVV.

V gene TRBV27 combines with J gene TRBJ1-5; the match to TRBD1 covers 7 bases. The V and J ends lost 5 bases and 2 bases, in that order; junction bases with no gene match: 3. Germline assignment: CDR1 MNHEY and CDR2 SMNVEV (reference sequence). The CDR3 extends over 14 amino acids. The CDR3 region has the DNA TGTGCCAGCAGTCTAGGACAGGGCAATCAGCCCCAGCATTTT. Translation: CASSLGQGNQPQHF.

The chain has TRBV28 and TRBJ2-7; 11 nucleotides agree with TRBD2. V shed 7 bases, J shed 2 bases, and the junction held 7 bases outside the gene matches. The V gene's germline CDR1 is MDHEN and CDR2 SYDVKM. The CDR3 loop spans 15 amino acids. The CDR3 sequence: CASTSLAGGPYEQYF. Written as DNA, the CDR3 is TGTGCCAGCACTTCTCTAGCGGGGGGCCCCTACGAGCAGTACTTC.

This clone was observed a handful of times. The CDR3 is CASSATGQGARFGYTF. The CDR3 region has the DNA TGTGCCAGTAGTGCAACCGGACAGGGGGCACGTTTTGGCTACACCTTC. This sequence joins TRBV19 and TRBJ1-2, with 11 nucleotides matching TRBD1. The CDR3 is made up of 16 amino acids. V dropped 5 bases and J dropped 7; count of bases not matched to a gene: 12. The germline CDR1 and CDR2 sequences are LNHDA and SQIVND (reference sequence).

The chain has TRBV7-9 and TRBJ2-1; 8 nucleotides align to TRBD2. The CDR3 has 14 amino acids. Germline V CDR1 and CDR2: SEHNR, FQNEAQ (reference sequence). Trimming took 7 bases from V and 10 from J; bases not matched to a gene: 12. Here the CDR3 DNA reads TGTGCCAGCACTAGCGGGCCCTCAATTGACGAGCAGTTCTTC. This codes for CASTSGPSIDEQFF.

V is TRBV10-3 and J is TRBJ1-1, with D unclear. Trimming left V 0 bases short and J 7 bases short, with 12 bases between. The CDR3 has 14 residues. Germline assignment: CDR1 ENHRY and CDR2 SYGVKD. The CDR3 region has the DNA TGTGCCATCAGTGAGTCAAGTACTTACGGTGAAGCTTTCTTT. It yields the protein CAISESSTYGEAFF.

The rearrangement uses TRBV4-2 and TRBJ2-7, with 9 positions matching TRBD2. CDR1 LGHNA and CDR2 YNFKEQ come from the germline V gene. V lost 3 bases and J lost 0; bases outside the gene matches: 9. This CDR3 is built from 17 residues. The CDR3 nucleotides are TGTGCCAGCAGCCAGGGGCTAGCGGGACCCAGCTCCTACGAGCAGTACTTC. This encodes CASSQGLAGPSSYEQYF.

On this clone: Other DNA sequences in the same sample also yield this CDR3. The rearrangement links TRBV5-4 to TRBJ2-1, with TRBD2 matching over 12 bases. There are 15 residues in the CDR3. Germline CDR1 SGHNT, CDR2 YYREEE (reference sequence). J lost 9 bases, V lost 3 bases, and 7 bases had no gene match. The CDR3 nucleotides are TGTGCCAGCAGCTCAAAGACTAGCGGGAGTTCTGAGCAGTTCTTC. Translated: CASSSKTSGSSEQFF.

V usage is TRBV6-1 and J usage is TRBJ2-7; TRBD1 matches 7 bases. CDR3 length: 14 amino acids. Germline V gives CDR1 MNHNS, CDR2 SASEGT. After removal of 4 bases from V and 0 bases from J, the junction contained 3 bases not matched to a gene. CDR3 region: CASSASGGSYEQYF. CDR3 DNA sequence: TGTGCCAGCAGTGCGTCAGGGGGCTCCTACGAGCAGTACTTC.

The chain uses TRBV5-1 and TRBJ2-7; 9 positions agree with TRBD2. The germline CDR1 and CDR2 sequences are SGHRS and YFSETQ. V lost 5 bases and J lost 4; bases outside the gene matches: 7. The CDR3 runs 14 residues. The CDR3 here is CASRSGTSSYEQYF. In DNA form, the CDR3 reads TGCGCCAGCAGATCAGGGACTAGCAGTTACGAGCAGTACTTC. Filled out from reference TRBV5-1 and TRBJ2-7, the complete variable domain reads KAGVTQTPRYLIKTRGQQVTLSCSPISGHRSVSWYQQTPGQGLQFLFEYFSETQRNKGNFPGRFSGRQFSNSRSEMNVSTLELGDSALYLCASRSGTSSYEQYFGPGTRLTVT.

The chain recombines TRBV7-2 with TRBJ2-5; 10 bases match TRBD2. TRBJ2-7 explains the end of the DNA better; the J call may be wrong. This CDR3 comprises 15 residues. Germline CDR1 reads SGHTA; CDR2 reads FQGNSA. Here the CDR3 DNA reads TGTGCCAGCAGTCTCCGGACTAGCGGTACCTACGAGCAGTACTTC. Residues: CASSLRTSGTYEQYF.

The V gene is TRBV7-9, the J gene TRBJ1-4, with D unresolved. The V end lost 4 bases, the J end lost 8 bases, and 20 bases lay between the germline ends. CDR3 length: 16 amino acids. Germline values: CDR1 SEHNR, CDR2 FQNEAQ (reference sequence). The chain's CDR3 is CASSSPNTRAEEKLFF. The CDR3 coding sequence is TGTGCCAGCAGCTCCCCTAACACCCGGGCAGAGGAAAAACTGTTTTTT.

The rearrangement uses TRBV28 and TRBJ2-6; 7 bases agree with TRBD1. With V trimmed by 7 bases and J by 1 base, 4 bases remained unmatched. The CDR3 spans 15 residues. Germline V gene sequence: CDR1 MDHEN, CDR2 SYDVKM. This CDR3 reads CASNAGGSGANVLTF. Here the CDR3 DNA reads TGTGCCAGCAACGCAGGGGGTTCTGGGGCCAACGTCCTGACTTTC. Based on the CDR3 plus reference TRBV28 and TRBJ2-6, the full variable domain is DVKVTQSSRYLVKRTGEKVFLECVQDMDHENMFWYRQDPGLGLRLIYFSYDVKMKEKGDIPEGYSVSREKKERFSLILESASTNQTSMYLCASNAGGSGANVLTFGAGSRLTVL.

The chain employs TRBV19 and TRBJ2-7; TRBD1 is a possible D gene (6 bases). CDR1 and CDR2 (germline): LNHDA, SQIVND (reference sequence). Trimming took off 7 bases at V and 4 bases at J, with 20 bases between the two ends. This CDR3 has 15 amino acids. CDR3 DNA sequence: TGTGCCAGTACCCAAAGGATGGGACAAGGGTACGAGCAGTACTTC. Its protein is CASTQRMGQGYEQYF.

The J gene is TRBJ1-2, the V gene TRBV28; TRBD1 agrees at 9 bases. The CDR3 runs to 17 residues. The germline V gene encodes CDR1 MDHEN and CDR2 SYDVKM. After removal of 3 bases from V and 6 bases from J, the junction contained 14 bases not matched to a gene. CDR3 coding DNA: TGTGCCAGCAGTTTCTGGGGACAGGGAAAGGGAGTGCATGGCTACACCTTC. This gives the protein CASSFWGQGKGVHGYTF.

CDR3 residues: CASSPPSGMQGTGELFF. The CDR3 DNA is TGTGCCAGCTCACCACCTTCGGGTATGCAAGGCACCGGGGAGCTGTTTTTT. The rearrangement uses TRBV18 and TRBJ2-2; D ambiguous. This CDR3 is 17 amino acids long. The germline gives CDR1 KGHSH, CDR2 LQKENI. Trimming pared 0 bases from V and 4 bases from J, leaving 15 bases between.

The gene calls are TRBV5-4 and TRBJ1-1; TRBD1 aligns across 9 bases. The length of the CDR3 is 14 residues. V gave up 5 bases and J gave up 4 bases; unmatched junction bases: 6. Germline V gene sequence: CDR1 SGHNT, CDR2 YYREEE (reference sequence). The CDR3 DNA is TGTGCCAGCAGAGCGGACAGGGGCGCCACTGAAGCTTTCTTT. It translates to CASRADRGATEAFF.

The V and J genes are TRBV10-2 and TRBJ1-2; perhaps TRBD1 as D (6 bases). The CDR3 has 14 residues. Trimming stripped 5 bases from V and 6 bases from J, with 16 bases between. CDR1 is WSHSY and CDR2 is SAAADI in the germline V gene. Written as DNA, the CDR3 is TGCGCCAGCAGTCTAACCTACAGGGAAGATGGCTACACCTTC. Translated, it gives CASSLTYREDGYTF.

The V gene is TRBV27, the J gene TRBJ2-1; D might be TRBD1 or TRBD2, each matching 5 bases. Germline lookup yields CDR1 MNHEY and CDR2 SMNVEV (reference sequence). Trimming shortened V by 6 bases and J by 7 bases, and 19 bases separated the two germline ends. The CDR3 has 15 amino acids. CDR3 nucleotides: TGTGCCAGCAGCTCACGGGACGGAAGATTAAATGAGCAGTTCTTC. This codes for CASSSRDGRLNEQFF.

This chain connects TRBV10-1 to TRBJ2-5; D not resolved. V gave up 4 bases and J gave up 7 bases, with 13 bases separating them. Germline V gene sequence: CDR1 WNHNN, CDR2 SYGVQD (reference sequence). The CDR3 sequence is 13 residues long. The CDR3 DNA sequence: TGCGCCAGCAGTGCATCTAGAGATGGGACCCAGTACTTC. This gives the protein CASSASRDGTQYF.

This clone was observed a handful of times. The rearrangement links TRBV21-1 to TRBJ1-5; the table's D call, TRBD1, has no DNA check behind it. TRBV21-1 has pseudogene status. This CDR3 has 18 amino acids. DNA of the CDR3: TGTGCCAGCAGCAATAGGAGGCCGACAGGGGTTGCCAATCAGCCCCAGCATTTT. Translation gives CASSNRRPTGVANQPQHF.

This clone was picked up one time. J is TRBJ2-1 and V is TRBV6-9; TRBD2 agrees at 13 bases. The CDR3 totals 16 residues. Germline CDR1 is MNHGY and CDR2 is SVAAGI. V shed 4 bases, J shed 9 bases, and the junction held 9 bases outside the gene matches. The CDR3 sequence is CASSFSGTSGTGEQFF. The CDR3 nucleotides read TGTGCCAGCAGTTTCTCCGGGACTAGCGGGACTGGTGAGCAGTTCTTC.

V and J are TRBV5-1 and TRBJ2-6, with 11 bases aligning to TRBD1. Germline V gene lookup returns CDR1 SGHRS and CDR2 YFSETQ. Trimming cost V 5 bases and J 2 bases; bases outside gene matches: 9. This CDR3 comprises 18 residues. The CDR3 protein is CASRSRDRGFTGANVLTF. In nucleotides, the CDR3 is TGCGCCAGCAGATCCCGGGACAGGGGGTTCACTGGGGCCAACGTCCTGACTTTC.

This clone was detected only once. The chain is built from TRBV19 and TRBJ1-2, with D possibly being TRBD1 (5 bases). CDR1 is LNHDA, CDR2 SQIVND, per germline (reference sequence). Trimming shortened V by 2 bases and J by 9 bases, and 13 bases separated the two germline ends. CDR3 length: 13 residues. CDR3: CASSIRQGISYTF. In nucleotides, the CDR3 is TGTGCCAGTAGTATACGGCAGGGTATTAGCTACACCTTC.

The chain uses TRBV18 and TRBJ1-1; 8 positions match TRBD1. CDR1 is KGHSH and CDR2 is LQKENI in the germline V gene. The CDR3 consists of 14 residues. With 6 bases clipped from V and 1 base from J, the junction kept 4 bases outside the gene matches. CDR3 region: CASSGQGSNTEAFF. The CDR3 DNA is TGTGCCAGCTCCGGACAGGGTTCGAACACTGAAGCTTTCTTT.

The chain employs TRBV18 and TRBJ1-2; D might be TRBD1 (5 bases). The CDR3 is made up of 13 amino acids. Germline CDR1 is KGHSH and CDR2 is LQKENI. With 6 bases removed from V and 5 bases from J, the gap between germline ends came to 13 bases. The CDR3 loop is CASSDQRGYGYTF. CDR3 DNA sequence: TGTGCCAGCTCGGACCAGAGGGGATATGGCTACACCTTC. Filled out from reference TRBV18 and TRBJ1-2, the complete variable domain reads NAGVMQNPRHLVRRRGQEARLRCSPMKGHSHVYWYRQLPEEGLKFMVYLQKENIIDESGMPKERFSAEFPKEGPSILRIQQVVRGDSAAYFCASSDQRGYGYTFGSGTRLTVV.